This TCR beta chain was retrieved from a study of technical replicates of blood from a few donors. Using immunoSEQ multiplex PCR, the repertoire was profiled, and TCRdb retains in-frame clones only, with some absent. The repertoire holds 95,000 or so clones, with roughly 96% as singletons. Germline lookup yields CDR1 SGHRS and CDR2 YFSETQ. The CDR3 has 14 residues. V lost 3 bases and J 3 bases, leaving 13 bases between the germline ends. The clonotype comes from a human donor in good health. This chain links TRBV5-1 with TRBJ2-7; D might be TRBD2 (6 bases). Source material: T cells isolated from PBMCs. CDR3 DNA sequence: TGCGCCAGCAGCTGGGGGGATTTCGGCTACGAGCAGTACTTC. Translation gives CASSWGDFGYEQYF.